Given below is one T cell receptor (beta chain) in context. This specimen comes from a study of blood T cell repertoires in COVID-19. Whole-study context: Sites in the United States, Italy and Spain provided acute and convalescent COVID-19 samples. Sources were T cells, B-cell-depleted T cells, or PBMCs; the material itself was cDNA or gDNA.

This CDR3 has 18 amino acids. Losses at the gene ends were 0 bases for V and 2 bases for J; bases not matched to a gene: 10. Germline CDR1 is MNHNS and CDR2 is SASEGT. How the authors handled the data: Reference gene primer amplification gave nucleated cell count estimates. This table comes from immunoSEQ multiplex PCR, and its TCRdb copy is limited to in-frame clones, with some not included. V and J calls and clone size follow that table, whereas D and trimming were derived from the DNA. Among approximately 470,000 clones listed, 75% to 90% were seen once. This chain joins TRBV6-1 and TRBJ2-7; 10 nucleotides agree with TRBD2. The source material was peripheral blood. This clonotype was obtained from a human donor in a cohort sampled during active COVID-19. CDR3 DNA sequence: TGTGCCAGCAGTGAAGCCCGCCTAGCGGGAGTAAACCCCTACGAGCAGTACTTC. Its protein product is CASSEARLAGVNPYEQYF.